This TCR beta chain was found in a study of blood T cells in healthy people across ages (dated by TCRdb to the mid-2010s). Regarding the research as a whole: In model experiments, roughly one uniquely barcoded TCR beta cDNA molecule per two T cells was captured by template switching. The study measured age-related changes in TCR beta repertoire diversity using deep sequencing normalized with unique cDNA molecular identifiers. The donors were divided into four age groups: young (average around 16 years), middle-aged (around 41), aged (approximately 62) and long-lived (roughly 88). To avoid experimental bias, donors of different ages were distributed randomly across sequencing lanes. For two donors (one aged 18 to 29 and one aged 80 or older), the study analyzed two additional independent replicas of 1 million unique cDNA reads from the same blood draw. Summary of the overall study and its limitations: Compared with the aged group, the long-lived group had more naive CD4+ T cells, fewer expanded clones and increased TCR diversity, suggesting age selection. Observed TCR beta diversity per million T cells fell roughly linearly with age, and a significant reduction was already apparent by age around 36. The percentage of naive T cells measured by flow cytometry correlated strongly with observed TCR beta diversity. Conclusive comparison of naive and antigen-experienced compartments was prevented by the profiling of bulk unsorted PBMCs. Estimates of total diversity from one million sequenced T cells were regarded as lower bounds and underestimates. Donor CMV infection status was unknown, potentially confounding age-related changes in expanded clonotypes.

With respect to this clonotype: What this receptor recognizes is not known. The record has no base qualities; no much larger clone is one base away.

The CDR3 goes from the cysteine to the phenylalanine over 13 residues. The sequence is cut down to CDR3 DNA, 39 bases in frame from base 1. The V and J ends are trimmed by 4 bases and 0 bases, leaving 6 bases between them. Reading the germline V gene (reference sequence) gives CDR1 SEHNR and CDR2 FQNEAQ. Library construction relied on 5' RACE. This sample was sequenced with an Illumina HiSeq 2500. A second PCR of about 6 to 12 cycles was performed with a sample-barcoded 5' primer and a J-beta primer mix. A unique molecular identifier was introduced onto each TCR beta cDNA molecule by a template-switch 5' adaptor carrying 12 random nucleotides. At least 2.5 million CDR3-containing paired-end reads were obtained from each sample. The Mint cDNA synthesis kit, primed by a TRBC-specific oligonucleotide, was used to synthesize first-strand cDNA from all RNA. Following uracil-DNA glycosylase treatment, a first 18-cycle PCR with universal primers M1SS and BC2_uni_R was performed on all cDNA. In the original analysis: For normalization, 1 million high-quality reads were randomly selected from each sample, with every read carrying a distinct molecular identifier. Instead of being binned into consensus sequences, reads that shared molecular identifiers were thrown out. MiTCR, set to a Q25 quality threshold and the strictest error-elimination algorithm, was used for CDR3 identification, clonotype clustering and error correction. A nonparametric unseen species model with Euler transformation was used to estimate a lower bound on total TCR beta diversity. TCRdb ran its own pipeline on the public reads, namely fastp trimming at Q25 and MiXCR clone calling, and kept in-frame beta chains. Identical CDR3 protein sequences are pooled into one entry, listed with their most common genes and DNA. In this record, the V and J calls reflect TCRdb's handling and not the investigators' own analysis. A total of 800,000 or so distinct CDR3 sequences appear in this sample, 55% to 65% of them only once. Of the sample, about a quarter falls within the top ten clones.

The roughly 39 donors, aged about 6 to 100 years, were systemically healthy Caucasian individuals from Russia. Each donor gave 8 to 10 milliliters of peripheral blood, drawn into EDTA-treated Vacutainer tubes. PBMCs were isolated by Ficoll-Paque density-gradient centrifugation, with at least 7 million obtained per sample. Total RNA, at least 6 micrograms per sample, was extracted from PBMCs with Trizol reagent. For every donor, an aliquot of PBMCs went through flow cytometry to measure the percentages of naive CD45RAhigh/CD27high T cells. Recombination linked TRBV7-9 to TRBJ1-2; the D gene is not confidently resolved. Material for sequencing was blood. The TCR comes from a man under 40 in good health. The bases read TGTGCCAGCAGCTATTCACCTAACTATGGCTACACCTTC. This encodes CASSYSPNYGYTF.